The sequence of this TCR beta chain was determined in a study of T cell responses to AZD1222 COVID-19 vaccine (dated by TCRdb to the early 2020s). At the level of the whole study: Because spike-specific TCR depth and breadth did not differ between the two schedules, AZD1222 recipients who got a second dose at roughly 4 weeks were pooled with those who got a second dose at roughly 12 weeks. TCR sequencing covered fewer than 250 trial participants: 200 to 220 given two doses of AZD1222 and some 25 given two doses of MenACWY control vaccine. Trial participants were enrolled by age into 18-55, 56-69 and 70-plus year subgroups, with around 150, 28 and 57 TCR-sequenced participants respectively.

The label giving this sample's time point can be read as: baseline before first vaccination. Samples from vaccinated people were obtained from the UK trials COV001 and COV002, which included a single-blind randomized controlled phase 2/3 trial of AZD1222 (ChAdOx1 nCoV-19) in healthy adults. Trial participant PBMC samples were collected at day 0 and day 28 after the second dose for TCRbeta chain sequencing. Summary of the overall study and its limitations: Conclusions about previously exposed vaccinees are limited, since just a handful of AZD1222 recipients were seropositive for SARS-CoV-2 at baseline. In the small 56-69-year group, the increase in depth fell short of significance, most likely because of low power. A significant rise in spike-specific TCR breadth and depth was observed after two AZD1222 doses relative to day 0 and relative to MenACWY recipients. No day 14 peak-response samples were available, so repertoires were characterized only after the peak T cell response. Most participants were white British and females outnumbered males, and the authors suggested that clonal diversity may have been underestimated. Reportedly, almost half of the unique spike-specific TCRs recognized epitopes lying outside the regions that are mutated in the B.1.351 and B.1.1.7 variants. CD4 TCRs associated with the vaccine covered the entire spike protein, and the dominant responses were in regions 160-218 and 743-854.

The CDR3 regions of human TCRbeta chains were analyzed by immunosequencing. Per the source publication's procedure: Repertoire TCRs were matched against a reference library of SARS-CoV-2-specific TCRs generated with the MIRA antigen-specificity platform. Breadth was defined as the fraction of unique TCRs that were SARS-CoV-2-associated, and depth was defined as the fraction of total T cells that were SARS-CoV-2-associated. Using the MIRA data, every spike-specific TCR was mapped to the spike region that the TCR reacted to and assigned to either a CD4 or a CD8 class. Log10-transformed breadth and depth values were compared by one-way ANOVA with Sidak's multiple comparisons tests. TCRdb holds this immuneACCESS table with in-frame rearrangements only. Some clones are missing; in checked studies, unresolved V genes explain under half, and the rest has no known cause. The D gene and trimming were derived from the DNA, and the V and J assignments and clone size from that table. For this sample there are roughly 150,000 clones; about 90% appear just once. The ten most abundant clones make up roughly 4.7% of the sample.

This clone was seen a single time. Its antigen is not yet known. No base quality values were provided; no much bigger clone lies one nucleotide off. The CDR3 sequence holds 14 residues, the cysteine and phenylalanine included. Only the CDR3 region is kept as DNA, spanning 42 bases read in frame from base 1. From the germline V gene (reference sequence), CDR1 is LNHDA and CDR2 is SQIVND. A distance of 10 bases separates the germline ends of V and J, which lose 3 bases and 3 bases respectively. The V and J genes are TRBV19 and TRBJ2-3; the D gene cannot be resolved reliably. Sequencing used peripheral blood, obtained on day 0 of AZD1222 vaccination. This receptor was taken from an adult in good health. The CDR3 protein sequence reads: CASSIGPRTDTQYF. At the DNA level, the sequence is TGTGCCAGTAGTATTGGGCCACGGACAGATACGCAGTATTTT.